This entry describes one TCR beta chain. As yet, its antigen is unknown. This specimen comes from a study of cytomegalovirus exposure and HLA in healthy donors. The study, taken as a whole, reports: V- and J-gene trimming of TCR beta was linked (in a later analysis) to a missense DCLRE1C variant. Testing in vitro showed three CMV-associated chains specific for CMV antigens. As immune exposure information, only CMV serostatus was available.

The PCR used 60 Vbeta and 13 Jbeta primers. Sequencing was performed with immunoSEQ multiplex PCR; in TCRdb, only in-frame clones are kept and a portion is missing. The sample includes 95,000 to 150,000 clones. V lost 7 bases to trimming and J lost 4 bases, with 23 bases between them. The CDR3 totals 16 residues. Germline V CDR1 and CDR2: LNHDA, SQIVND (reference sequence). The chain joins TRBV19 to TRBJ2-7; no definite D call. The TCR originated in a man aged 35 to 55 in good health and CMV-seronegative. Sequencing input: PBMCs. CDR3 bases: TGTGCCAGTAAGAGAAGGAGTTCAATCTCCGCATACGAGCAGTACTTC. Translating it yields CASKRRSSISAYEQYF.